These 3 T cell receptor beta chains originate from one sample sequenced in a study of cytomegalovirus exposure and HLA in healthy donors. PCR amplification relied on 60 Vbeta primers (plus 13 Jbeta primers). Clones were sequenced by immunoSEQ multiplex PCR, and TCRdb holds only the in-frame ones, with some missing. Of a few hundred thousand clones listed, 65% to 80% are singletons. The specimen was PBMCs. These receptors were taken from a man aged 35 to 55 in good health and CMV-seronegative.

This chain links TRBV18 with TRBJ1-2, with a possible D match to TRBD1 (6 bases). Trimming cost V 4 bases and J 8 bases, with 11 bases left between them. The CDR3 length is 12 residues. In germline, CDR1 is KGHSH, CDR2 LQKENI. Here the CDR3 DNA reads TGTGCCAGCTCACGCGACAGGCAAGGCTACACCTTC. Protein: CASSRDRQGYTF.

This sequence joins TRBV7-9 and TRBJ1-2; TRBD1 matches 7 bases. V shed 5 bases, J shed 5 bases, and the junction held 17 bases outside the gene matches. CDR1 is SEHNR and CDR2 is FQNEAQ in the germline V gene (reference sequence). The CDR3 is made up of 17 amino acids. The CDR3 protein is CASSGLGQDAIAYGYTF. CDR3 nucleotide sequence: TGTGCCAGCAGCGGACTTGGACAGGACGCCATAGCTTATGGCTACACCTTC.

The gene calls are TRBV7-2 and TRBJ2-7; 10 positions agree with TRBD1. The CDR3 runs to 15 residues. V shed 0 bases, J shed 5 bases, and the junction held 4 bases outside the gene matches. Germline CDR1 SGHTA, CDR2 FQGNSA. The CDR3 loop is CASSLARGQGHEQYF. The CDR3 DNA is TGTGCCAGCAGCTTAGCGAGGGGACAGGGGCACGAGCAGTACTTC.